This passage covers 19 T cell receptor beta chains from one sample sequenced in a study of neurological immune-mediated disorders. Time point given: technical triplicate 1. TCRdb re-analysed the 5' RACE reads in MiXCR, keeping a single row per CDR3 protein. The data contain about 38,000 distinct CDR3 sequences, 11% of them singletons. The sequencing sample was made of PBMCs. These receptors were obtained from a man aged 60 to 75 with HTLV-1-associated myelopathy (HAM/TSP).

This clonotype was counted many times. The rearrangement joins TRBV12-3 or TRBV12-4 to TRBJ2-5; TRBD2 matches 10 bases. Trimming cost V 4 bases and J 5 bases; bases outside gene matches: 7. This CDR3 has 15 residues. The chain's CDR3 is CASSSSSGSVETQYF. CDR3 coding DNA: TGTGCCAGCAGTTCATCTAGCGGGAGTGTCGAGACCCAGTACTTC.

This clonotype was counted ten times or more. V usage is TRBV28 and J usage is TRBJ2-2; tentatively, D is TRBD1 (6 bases). The V end was cut by 10 bases, the J end by 0 bases, with 12 bases between. Germline loops: CDR1 MDHEN, CDR2 SYDVKM. The CDR3 runs to 14 residues. CDR3 sequence reads: CAIGQKANTGELFF. Here the CDR3 DNA reads TGTGCCATCGGACAGAAGGCGAACACCGGGGAGCTGTTTTTT.

This clonotype was seen repeatedly, ten times or more. CDR3 loop: CSASDPNTGELFF. CDR3 nucleotides: TGCAGTGCTAGCGACCCGAACACCGGGGAGCTGTTTTTT. V and J are TRBV20-1 and TRBJ2-2; D not resolved. The V and J ends lost 3 bases and 0 bases respectively, with 5 bases between them. The V gene's germline CDR1 is DFQATT and CDR2 SNEGSKA (reference sequence). The CDR3 loop spans 13 amino acids.

This clonotype was counted ten times or more. This sequence joins TRBV15 and TRBJ1-5, with D possibly matching TRBD1 (5 bases). The germline V gene has CDR1 LNHNV and CDR2 YYDKDF (reference sequence). The CDR3 totals 12 residues. Trimming left V 1 base short and J 8 bases short, with 6 bases between. CDR3 sequence (DNA): TGTGCCACCAGCAGAGGGGGGGAGCCCCAGCATTTT. It translates to CATSRGGEPQHF. The full variable domain, with the rest looked up from reference TRBV15 and TRBJ1-5, is DAMVIQNPRYQVTQFGKPVTLSCSQTLNHNVMYWYQQKSSQAPKLLFHYYDKDFNNEADTPDNFQSRRPNTSFCFLDIRSPGLGDTAMYLCATSRGGEPQHFGDGTRLSIL.

This clonotype was recorded many times. The rearrangement links TRBV11-1 to TRBJ2-6; D not resolved. Germline V gene lookup returns CDR1 SGHAT and CDR2 FQDESV (reference sequence). The V gene lost 4 bases and the J gene lost 11 bases, with 9 bases spanning the gap. The CDR3 runs to 12 residues. CDR3 region: CASSSGRDVLTF. CDR3 coding DNA: TGTGCCAGCAGCTCTGGACGGGACGTCCTGACTTTC.

The table lists this clonotype with many counts. The chain combines TRBV28 with TRBJ1-6; TRBD1 matches at 10 bases. The CDR3 sequence is 16 residues long. V shed 6 bases, J shed 9 bases, and the junction held 11 bases outside the gene matches. Looked up from germline, CDR1 is MDHEN and CDR2 is SYDVKM. In nucleotides, the CDR3 is TGTGCCAGCAGCTTAACGAGGGACAGGGGCGGTTCACCCCTCCACTTT. This codes for CASSLTRDRGGSPLHF. Together with reference TRBV28 and TRBJ1-6, the CDR3 gives the full variable domain: DVKVTQSSRYLVKRTGEKVFLECVQDMDHENMFWYRQDPGLGLRLIYFSYDVKMKEKGDIPEGYSVSREKKERFSLILESASTNQTSMYLCASSLTRDRGGSPLHFGNGTRLTVT.

This clonotype was seen many times. This sequence joins TRBV25-1 and TRBJ1-2, with D hard to call. The CDR3 consists of 14 residues. The ends were cut back, 4 bases at V and 1 base at J, with 10 bases in the middle. CDR1 and CDR2 from the germline V gene are MGHDK and SYGVNS. The chain's CDR3 is CASSALGFNYGYTF. CDR3 nucleotide sequence: TGTGCCAGCAGTGCCCTGGGTTTTAACTATGGCTACACCTTC.

This clonotype has ten or more counts. The chain couples TRBV20-1 to TRBJ2-5; TRBD2 matches at 10 bases. V shed 4 bases, J shed 5 bases, and the junction held 7 bases outside the gene matches. Looked up from germline, CDR1 is DFQATT and CDR2 is SNEGSKA (reference sequence). The CDR3 runs to 14 residues. This chain's CDR3 is CSAKQRGGVETQYF. The CDR3 DNA sequence: TGCAGTGCTAAGCAGCGGGGGGGGGTGGAGACCCAGTACTTC.

Of note for this clonotype: A read error may be the cause here, since a much bigger clone is one base away. This sequence joins TRBV19 and TRBJ2-1; no definite D call. The V gene's germline CDR1 is LNHDA and CDR2 SQIVND (reference sequence). The CDR3 extends over 15 amino acids. This chain's CDR3 is CASSIGPSSYYEQFF. The CDR3 region has the DNA TGTGCCAGTAGTATTGGACCGAGCTCCTACTATGAGCAGTTCTTC.

This clonotype was counted ten times or more. The rearrangement joins TRBV7-8 to TRBJ2-1, with 8 bases fitting TRBD1. Losses at the gene ends were 3 bases for V and 6 bases for J; bases not matched to a gene: 16. The germline V gene has CDR1 SGHVS and CDR2 FQNEAQ. The CDR3 length is 18 residues. Written as DNA, the CDR3 is TGTGCCAGCAGCTTGGGTTTGCTGGGGCAGGGGGCGATCAATGAGCAGTTCTTC. Its translation: CASSLGLLGQGAINEQFF.

This clonotype was observed at least ten times. The chain is built from TRBV5-1 and TRBJ1-3, with D unresolved. Per germline, CDR1 SGHRS and CDR2 YFSETQ. The length of the CDR3 is 17 residues. The V end lost 4 bases, the J end lost 0 bases, and 17 bases lay between the germline ends. The CDR3 coding sequence is TGCGCCAGCAGCCTGGAGGCGGGATTACGCTCTGGAAACACCATATATTTT. It translates to CASSLEAGLRSGNTIYF.

This clonotype was seen repeatedly, ten times or more. The chain carries TRBV9 and TRBJ1-4; 8 nucleotides align to TRBD1. V was pared by 5 bases and J by 7 bases, with 7 bases of the junction left unmatched. This CDR3 has 14 residues. Germline lookup yields CDR1 SGDLS and CDR2 YYNGEE. The CDR3 DNA follows: TGTGCCAGCAGACCGGACAGGGAAGGTGAAAAACTGTTTTTT. This sequence encodes CASRPDREGEKLFF.

This clonotype has more than one count but fewer than ten. This rearrangement joins TRBV29-1 to TRBJ2-3, with D perhaps being TRBD1 or TRBD2 (6 bases each). CDR1 and CDR2 from the germline V gene are SQVTM and ANQGSEA. The CDR3 length is 14 residues. V was trimmed by 7 bases and J by 2 bases, leaving 16 bases between them. The CDR3 loop is CSAVRGPLTDTQYF. CDR3 bases: TGCAGCGCCGTACGGGGGCCCCTCACAGATACGCAGTATTTT.

A word on this clonotype: The final CDR3 position lacks the conserved phenylalanine or tryptophan, pointing to a likely read error. The genes are TRBV12-3 or TRBV12-4 and TRBJ2-2, with 12 bases fitting TRBD2. The CDR3 consists of 15 residues. With V trimmed by 5 bases and J by 9 bases, 7 bases remained unmatched. This chain's CDR3 is CASSPRTSGTRELFI. The CDR3 coding sequence is TGTGCCAGCAGTCCCAGGACTAGCGGGACGAGGGAGCTGTTTATT.

V usage is TRBV20-1 and J usage is TRBJ2-7; unclear D gene. V was shortened by 3 bases and J by 3 bases, with 15 bases between the two germline ends. The germline V gene encodes CDR1 DFQATT and CDR2 SNEGSKA (reference sequence). The CDR3 sequence is 14 residues long. CDR3 nucleotides: TGCAGTGCTAGGGACCTCGGAGTATTCTACGAGCAGTACTTC. Translated, it gives CSARDLGVFYEQYF.

There are many counts of this clonotype. V usage is TRBV2 and J usage is TRBJ2-3; 7 nucleotides match TRBD1. CDR1 is SNHLY and CDR2 is FYNNEI in the germline V gene. V gave up 4 bases and J gave up 3 bases; unmatched junction bases: 4. The CDR3 length is 14 residues. CDR3 loop: CASSGVTGTDTQYF. The CDR3 DNA is TGTGCCAGCAGTGGGGTGACAGGGACAGATACGCAGTATTTT.

Many counts were recorded for this clonotype. The chain recombines TRBV5-1 with TRBJ1-1; maybe TRBD1 (5 bases). This CDR3 spans 15 amino acids. V dropped 3 bases and J dropped 1 base, with 13 bases sitting between them. Germline V gene lookup returns CDR1 SGHRS and CDR2 YFSETQ. For the CDR3, the DNA is TGCGCCAGCAGCTGGCAGGGAGTGGAGAACACTGAAGCTTTCTTT. Amino acids: CASSWQGVENTEAFF.

This clonotype was seen repeatedly, ten times or more. The rearrangement joins TRBV7-8 to TRBJ2-2; 9 nucleotides match TRBD2. V was clipped by 3 bases and J by 1 base; unmatched bases: 0. The CDR3 has 15 residues. CDR1 SGHVS and CDR2 FQNEAQ come from the germline V gene. The CDR3 DNA is TGTGCCAGCAGCTTGACTAGCGGGAACACCGGGGAGCTGTTTTTT. Translated, it gives CASSLTSGNTGELFF.

This clonotype has at least ten counts. In nucleotides, the CDR3 is TGTGCCAGCAGAAGTTTGACAGGCCAACGCTCTGGGGCCAACGTCCTGACTTTC. It yields the protein CASRSLTGQRSGANVLTF. The chain is built from TRBV6-6 and TRBJ2-6; weak D call: TRBD1 (6 bases). The V end lost 6 bases, the J end lost 0 bases, and 18 bases lay between the germline ends. The CDR3 has 18 residues. Germline CDR1 is MNHNY and CDR2 is SVGAGI (reference sequence).